Here is one T cell receptor (beta chain) with its context. Its antigen is not yet known. There are no base qualities to consult, and no much larger clone falls within one base. V lost 4 bases and J lost 1 base; the stretch between them is 7 bases long. Inclusive of the bounding cysteine and phenylalanine, the CDR3 is 13 residues long. The kept DNA is CDR3 alone, 39 bases in frame from the first base. CDR1 and CDR2 (SGHVS, FNYEAQ) derive from the germline V gene. This sample was taken from a study of blood T cell repertoires in COVID-19 (TCRdb year 2020). For the wider study: The collaborator samples originated in the United States, Italy and Spain and spanned the acute and convalescent phases of COVID-19. Samples came from the ongoing ImmuneRACE study (first 160 participants) plus 1,254 subjects from 6 global collaborators. The sample metadata nearly always contained a de-identified subject ID, COVID-19 status, age in years and sex. Where HLA class I and class II types were available, the types were taken from metadata supplied by the sample provider, not from assay-based typing. Deeply sampled blood TCRbeta repertoires from subjects exposed to, actively infected with, or recovered from COVID-19 were included in the dataset. The material from the prospective study consisted of cDNA or gDNA derived from T cells, B-cell-depleted T cells, or PBMCs. The repertoires were released in a freely available public database intended as a resource for research on the immune response to SARS-CoV-2. Overall study results and their limits: How much clinical and demographic metadata was included differed by source and by participant, and the metadata was provided uncurated.

Participants in the prospective study were aged 18 to 89 years, lived in over 20 United States geographic areas, and enrolled through a virtual design. To assign participants to cohorts, the prospective study relied on clinical history that participants themselves reported in a screening survey and a study questionnaire. Recovered participants in ImmuneRACE Cohort 3 were defined by two consecutive negative NP/OP PCR tests, clearance by a healthcare professional, or resolution of symptoms. Each participant in the prospective study had whole blood, serum and a nasopharyngeal or oropharyngeal swab collected by mobile phlebotomists. Prospective study participants could optionally give additional blood draws and questionnaires over an approximately two-month period. Prospective study blood samples were shipped either frozen or at room temperature before DNA extraction. The immunoSEQ Assay, a bias-controlled multiplex PCR, was used to amplify TCRbeta CDR3 regions from genomic DNA. As for the authors' bioinformatics: Within the assay, amplification of reference gene primers was used to estimate how many nucleated cells each sample contained. Sequence reads were collapsed and filtered to measure the absolute abundance of every unique TCRbeta CDR3 rearrangement. Productive Simpson clonality was computed per sample as the square root of Simpson's diversity index over productive rearrangements. What TCRdb holds here is the immuneACCESS table cut down to in-frame rearrangements. Part of the clones is not present; checked against another copy, under half of the missing clones reflect an unresolved V gene, and the others are unexplained. V, J and clone size derive from that table, while D and trimming were established from the DNA sequence. Present in this sample are hundreds of thousands of clones, around 89% of which were seen just once. Under 10% of the sample goes to the ten largest clones.

Sequencing was carried out using PBMCs or T cells enriched from blood (not recorded which). The origin of this receptor is a man between 40 and 49 years old who had recovered from COVID-19. The sequence joins TRBV7-6 to TRBJ1-2; the D gene is perhaps TRBD1, on 6 matching bases. At the DNA level, the sequence is TGTGCCAGCAGCTACAGGGATAACTATGGCTACACCTTC. The resulting protein is CASSYRDNYGYTF.